The entry below describes one T cell receptor (beta chain). Each donor was nominally healthy when sampled (though unrecorded immune exposures were likely). The source of the sample is a study of cytomegalovirus exposure and HLA in healthy donors. The CDR3 has 15 residues. Germline-derived CDR1 and CDR2 are MDHEN and SYDVKM. V was shortened by 5 bases and J by 1 base, with 15 bases between the two germline ends. This PCR relied on a set of 60 Vbeta primers and 13 Jbeta primers. Profiled with immunoSEQ multiplex PCR; TCRdb holds only in-frame clones, not every one. The sample gives approximately 120,000 clones, 17% of which show up once; approximately 2.9% is in the top ten.

The chain combines TRBV28 with TRBJ2-7; D gene ambiguous. Sample: PBMCs. The source of this sequence is a female donor in good health and CMV-seropositive. CDR3 DNA sequence: TGTGCCAGCAGTAATCAGGAAAGCCCTTCCTACGAGCAGTACTTC. Protein: CASSNQESPSYEQYF.